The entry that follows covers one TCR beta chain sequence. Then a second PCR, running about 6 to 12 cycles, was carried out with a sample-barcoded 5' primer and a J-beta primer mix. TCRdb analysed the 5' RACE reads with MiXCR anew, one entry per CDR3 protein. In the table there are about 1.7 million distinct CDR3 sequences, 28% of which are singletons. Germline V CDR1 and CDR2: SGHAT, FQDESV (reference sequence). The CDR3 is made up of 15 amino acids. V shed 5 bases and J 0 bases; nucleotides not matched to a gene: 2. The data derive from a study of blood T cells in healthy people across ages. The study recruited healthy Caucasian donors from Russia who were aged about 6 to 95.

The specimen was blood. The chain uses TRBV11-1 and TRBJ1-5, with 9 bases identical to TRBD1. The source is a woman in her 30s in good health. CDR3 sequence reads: CASSAQGASNQPQHF. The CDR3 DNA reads TGTGCCAGCAGCGCACAGGGGGCTAGCAATCAGCCCCAGCATTTT.